This is a list of T cell receptor beta chains from one sample in a study of blood T cell repertoires in COVID-19. Here immunoSEQ multiplex PCR was the method, and the copy in TCRdb shows in-frame clones only, minus some. This sample has 320,000 or so clones, with about 88% found just once. Sequencing used PBMCs or T cells enriched from blood (not recorded which). The receptors here all came from a woman aged 25 to 39 who had recovered from COVID-19. Both conserved end residues are part of each CDR3. The D gene is left open where the match is weak. Where a row states a size, it is once, few, many or the class of an expanded clone; other rows omit it.

V	J	length	D	size	CDR3	DNA
TRBV9	TRBJ2-3	17	TRBD1	-	CASSVVGQGLPLDTQYF	TGTGCCAGCAGCGTAGTCGGACAGGGCCTACCCTTAGATACGCAGTATTTT
TRBV27	TRBJ1-2	14	-	-	CASMGGASVYGYTF	TGTGCCAGCATGGGGGGGGCGTCGGTCTATGGCTACACCTTC
TRBV12-3/TRBV12-4	TRBJ2-1	13	TRBD1	once	CASIRTGRHEQFF	TGTGCCAGCATCAGGACAGGGCGGCATGAGCAGTTCTTC
TRBV27	TRBJ1-5	15	-	-	CASRSTGRGNQPQHF	TGTGCCAGCAGATCGACAGGAAGGGGGAATCAGCCCCAGCATTTT
TRBV13	TRBJ1-1	18	-	-	CASSLEKLWGGSNTEAFF	TGTGCCAGCAGCTTAGAAAAGTTATGGGGAGGCTCAAACACTGAAGCTTTCTTT
TRBV24-1	TRBJ2-3	13	-	-	CATSEGVTDTQYF	TGTGCCACCAGTGAAGGGGTCACAGATACGCAGTATTTT
TRBV23-1	TRBJ1-2	17	TRBD1	-	CASSHSDRVRVHGGYTF	TGCGCCAGCAGTCATTCGGACAGGGTCAGAGTCCATGGAGGCTACACCTTC
TRBV5-1	TRBJ2-5	15	-	-	CASSSGSPNQETQYF	TGCGCCAGCAGCTCCGGGAGCCCAAACCAAGAGACCCAGTACTTC
TRBV10-3	TRBJ2-3	15	TRBD2	-	CAISERGGNTDTQYF	TGTGCCATCAGTGAGCGGGGGGGAAACACAGATACGCAGTATTTT
TRBV19	TRBJ2-3	15	TRBD1	-	CASKYQDRPTDTQYF	TGTGCCAGTAAGTACCAGGACAGGCCCACAGATACGCAGTATTTT
TRBV11-3	TRBJ1-1	18	-	-	CASSFYTRQAPKGTEAFF	TGTGCCAGCAGCTTTTACACCAGACAGGCCCCTAAGGGCACTGAAGCTTTCTTT
TRBV11-2	TRBJ2-5	15	TRBD1	-	CASRTTGTGQETQYF	TGTGCCAGCAGGACTACCGGGACAGGACAAGAGACCCAGTACTTC
TRBV19	TRBJ2-7	14	TRBD2	few	CASGTSGGAYEQYF	TGTGCCAGTGGGACTAGCGGGGGAGCCTACGAGCAGTACTTC
TRBV27	TRBJ1-1	13	-	-	CASSLSLGPEAFF	TGTGCCAGCAGTTTGAGTTTGGGCCCTGAAGCTTTCTTT
TRBV13	TRBJ2-7	15	TRBD2	once	CASSLSGGLSYEQYF	TGTGCCAGCAGCTTGAGCGGGGGCCTCTCCTACGAGCAGTACTTC
TRBV6-5	TRBJ1-3	15	-	once	CASSRTWTTGNTIYF	TGTGCCAGCAGTCGAACCTGGACAACTGGAAACACCATATATTTT
TRBV6-5	TRBJ1-2	14	-	few	CASKTTVADYGYTF	TGTGCCAGCAAGACTACGGTTGCCGACTATGGCTACACCTTC
TRBV3-1/TRBV3-2	TRBJ2-5	13	TRBD2	few	CASSPSGGETQYF	TGTGCCAGCAGCCCCAGCGGGGGAGAGACCCAGTACTTC
TRBV19	TRBJ1-1	15	-	-	CASSPGRGRYTEAFF	TGTGCCAGTAGTCCAGGGCGGGGGAGGTATACTGAAGCTTTCTTT
TRBV7-2	TRBJ2-6	15	-	-	CASSSDSSGANVLTF	TGTGCCAGCAGCTCAGACAGCTCTGGGGCCAACGTCCTGACTTTC
TRBV19	TRBJ1-3	15	-	-	CASSPGSHSGNTIYF	TGTGCCAGTAGTCCGGGGTCCCACTCTGGAAACACCATATATTTT
TRBV5-1	TRBJ2-7	14	-	-	CASSGPGQLYEQYF	TGCGCCAGCAGCGGGCCAGGACAATTATACGAGCAGTACTTC
TRBV28	TRBJ1-2	13	TRBD1	-	CASSFGQGYGYTF	TGTGCCAGCAGTTTTGGACAGGGTTATGGCTACACCTTC
TRBV7-9	TRBJ2-6	15	-	-	CASSSPGPGANVLTF	TGTGCCAGCAGCTCACCAGGGCCTGGGGCCAACGTCCTGACTTTC
TRBV5-4	TRBJ2-3	13	-	-	CASTVGGTDTQYF	TGTGCCAGCACCGTTGGAGGCACAGATACGCAGTATTTT
TRBV20-1	TRBJ1-1	11	-	-	CSDAGGTEAFF	TGCAGTGACGCGGGGGGAACTGAAGCTTTCTTT
TRBV10-3	TRBJ2-2	16	-	-	CAIRVSGTPNTGELFF	TGTGCCATCAGAGTGTCGGGGACACCGAACACCGGGGAGCTGTTTTTT
TRBV19	TRBJ1-2	14	-	-	CASSVTGPNYGYTF	TGTGCCAGTAGTGTCACAGGGCCCAACTATGGCTACACCTTC
TRBV18	TRBJ1-1	14	-	-	CASSLQEGNTEAFF	TGTGCCAGCTCCCTCCAGGAAGGAAACACTGAAGCTTTCTTT
TRBV29-1	TRBJ2-7	13	-	once	CSVEDKDQGGQYF	TGCAGCGTTGAAGATAAGGACCAGGGCGGGCAGTACTTC
TRBV7-9	TRBJ2-5	15	TRBD2	-	CASSFPRGGAGTQYF	TGTGCCAGCAGCTTTCCTCGCGGGGGGGCTGGGACCCAGTACTTC